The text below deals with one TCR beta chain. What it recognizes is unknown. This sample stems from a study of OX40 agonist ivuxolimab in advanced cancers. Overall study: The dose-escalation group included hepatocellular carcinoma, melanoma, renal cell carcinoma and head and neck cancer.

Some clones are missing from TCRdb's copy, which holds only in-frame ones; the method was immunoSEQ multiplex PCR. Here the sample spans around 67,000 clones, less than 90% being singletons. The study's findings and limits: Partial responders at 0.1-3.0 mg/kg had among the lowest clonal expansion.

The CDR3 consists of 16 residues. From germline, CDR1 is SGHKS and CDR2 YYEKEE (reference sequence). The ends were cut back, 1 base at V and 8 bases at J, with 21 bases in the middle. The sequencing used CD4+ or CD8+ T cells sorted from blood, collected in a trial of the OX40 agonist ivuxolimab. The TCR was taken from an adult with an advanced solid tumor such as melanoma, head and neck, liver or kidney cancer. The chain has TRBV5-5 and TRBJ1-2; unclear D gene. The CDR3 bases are TGTGCCAGCAGCTTGATGTTAGACTACGGAACTAGGGGCTACACCTTC. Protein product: CASSLMLDYGTRGYTF.